This is a list of T cell receptor beta chains from one sample in a study of blood T cell repertoires in COVID-19. TCRdb's table, derived via immunoSEQ multiplex PCR, lists solely in-frame clones and lacks some. The table lists approximately 150,000 clones, around nine tenths of them singletons. The sequencing sample was made of peripheral blood. These receptors all come from a man aged 45 to 65 who had recovered from COVID-19. Each CDR3 is given with its conserved first and last residue. D genes are given only for firm matches. Not all rows give a size; the values are once, few, many and, for expanded clones, a class.

J gene,clone size,D gene,V gene,CDR3 protein,CDR3 DNA
TRBJ1-1,.,.,TRBV15,CATSTLQGWGTEAFF,TGTGCCACCAGCACTTTACAGGGCTGGGGAACTGAAGCTTTCTTT
TRBJ2-1,.,TRBD2,TRBV27,CASSLSSWRGANNEQFF,TGTGCCAGCAGTTTATCGTCGTGGCGGGGGGCTAACAATGAGCAGTTCTTC
TRBJ2-4,once,TRBD2,TRBV24-1,CATSQAGGANIQYF,TGTGCCACCAGTCAAGCGGGGGGTGCAAACATTCAGTACTTC
TRBJ2-2,.,.,TRBV29-1,CSGGTATNTGELFF,TGCAGCGGGGGGACTGCTACGAACACCGGGGAGCTGTTTTTT
TRBJ1-2,.,.,TRBV3-1/TRBV3-2,CASSQWGPNYGYTF,TGTGCCAGCAGCCAATGGGGGCCGAACTATGGCTACACCTTC
TRBJ2-2,once,.,TRBV29-1,CSVGLANTGELFF,TGCAGCGTGGGACTGGCGAACACCGGGGAGCTGTTTTTT
TRBJ2-7,few,.,TRBV7-3,CASSPTGGGSYEQYF,TGTGCCAGCAGCCCTACGGGGGGCGGCTCCTACGAGCAGTACTTC
TRBJ2-3,.,TRBD2,TRBV4-3,CASSQDASGRDTQYF,TGCGCCAGCAGCCAAGATGCGAGCGGGAGGGATACGCAGTATTTT
TRBJ1-2,.,.,TRBV5-6,CASSRDTTLYGYTF,TGTGCCAGCAGCCGGGACACGACCCTCTATGGCTACACCTTC
TRBJ2-7,.,.,TRBV27,CASSLSRVSYEQYF,TGTGCCAGCAGTTTATCCAGGGTCTCCTACGAGCAGTACTTC
TRBJ2-4,.,TRBD1,TRBV7-9,CASSLGTGTQNIQYF,TGTGCCAGCAGCTTAGGGACAGGGACCCAAAACATTCAGTACTTC
TRBJ1-5,.,TRBD1,TRBV19,CASSRDRDQPQHF,TGTGCCAGTAGTAGGGACAGGGATCAGCCCCAGCATTTT
TRBJ1-4,.,TRBD1,TRBV3-1/TRBV3-2,CASSPRQGNEKLFF,TGTGCCAGCAGCCCTCGACAGGGGAATGAAAAACTGTTTTTT
TRBJ2-5,.,TRBD1,TRBV10-3,CAISESGQGDPRKETQYF,TGTGCCATCAGTGAGTCGGGACAGGGGGACCCACGTAAAGAGACCCAGTACTTC
TRBJ1-2,.,.,TRBV11-2,CASSSLQGAHIYGYTF,TGTGCCAGCAGCTCCCTACAGGGCGCACATATCTATGGCTACACCTTC
TRBJ2-1,.,.,TRBV19,CASSWGVDNEQFF,TGTGCCAGTAGCTGGGGGGTCGACAATGAGCAGTTCTTC
TRBJ1-1,.,.,TRBV11-2,CASSLGSSGTEAFF,TGTGCCAGCAGCTTAGGGTCTTCAGGCACTGAAGCTTTCTTT
TRBJ2-1,.,TRBD2,TRBV5-1,CASTQLAGGDNEQFF,TGCGCCAGCACCCAACTAGCGGGGGGCGACAATGAGCAGTTCTTC
TRBJ2-1,.,TRBD2,TRBV10-1,CASSELAGASYNEQFF,TGCGCCAGCAGTGAGCTAGCGGGGGCGTCCTACAATGAGCAGTTCTTC
TRBJ2-7,.,TRBD1,TRBV28,CASRSRDSLSSYEQYF,TGTGCCAGCAGGTCCCGGGACAGCCTAAGCTCCTACGAGCAGTACTTC
TRBJ2-4,.,TRBD1,TRBV6-2/TRBV6-3,CASSYLRQGLAKNIQYF,TGTGCCAGCAGTTACTTGCGACAGGGTCTAGCCAAAAACATTCAGTACTTC
TRBJ1-5,.,.,TRBV9,CASGGINQPQHF,TGTGCCAGCGGGGGGATCAATCAGCCCCAGCATTTT
TRBJ1-5,.,.,TRBV6-5,CAAGWGDNQPQHF,TGTGCCGCGGGGTGGGGGGACAATCAGCCCCAGCATTTT
TRBJ2-7,.,TRBD2,TRBV7-8,CASSLVGSGSRYEQYF,TGTGCCAGCAGCTTAGTTGGTAGCGGGAGTAGGTACGAGCAGTACTTC
TRBJ2-2,once,.,TRBV2,CASAQAGLNTGELFF,TGTGCCAGCGCCCAGGCAGGCCTGAACACCGGGGAGCTGTTTTTT
TRBJ2-5,.,.,TRBV29-1,CSVEQGPETQYF,TGCAGCGTGGAACAGGGTCCAGAGACCCAGTACTTC
TRBJ2-7,.,.,TRBV29-1,CSVVGAQGHEQYF,TGCAGCGTTGTAGGGGCCCAGGGTCACGAGCAGTACTTC
TRBJ2-3,once,.,TRBV19,CASTESGTSTDTQYF,TGTGCCAGTACGGAGTCCGGGACTAGCACAGATACGCAGTATTTT
TRBJ2-1,once,TRBD2,TRBV29-1,CSVGTSGASSYNEQFF,TGCAGCGTTGGCACTAGCGGGGCCAGCTCCTACAATGAGCAGTTCTTC
TRBJ1-1,.,.,TRBV13,CASSGVWQGTGEAFF,TGTGCCAGCAGCGGGGTTTGGCAGGGGACGGGTGAAGCTTTCTTT
TRBJ2-1,.,.,TRBV7-8,CASSLNRESYNEQFF,TGTGCCAGCAGCTTAAATCGTGAGAGTTACAATGAGCAGTTCTTC
TRBJ1-4,.,TRBD1,TRBV18,CASSPDRGKEKLFF,TGTGCCAGCTCACCTGACAGGGGGAAAGAAAAACTGTTTTTT
TRBJ2-2,.,TRBD1,TRBV15,CATSRGRTGFMGTGELFF,TGTGCCACCAGCAGAGGCAGGACAGGGTTTATGGGAACCGGGGAGCTGTTTTTT
TRBJ2-7,.,.,TRBV29-1,CSAISGGSYEQYF,TGCAGCGCAATCAGCGGTGGGTCCTACGAGCAGTACTTC
TRBJ2-1,.,TRBD2,TRBV9,CASSVGGGKYNEQFF,TGTGCCAGCAGCGTAGGCGGGGGGAAATACAATGAGCAGTTCTTC
TRBJ1-4,.,.,TRBV6-4,CASSAYPNEKLFF,TGTGCCAGCAGTGCCTACCCTAATGAAAAACTGTTTTTT
TRBJ1-4,.,TRBD1,TRBV6-5,CASRSSGGEKLFF,TGTGCCAGCAGGTCCTCAGGGGGGGAAAAACTGTTTTTT
TRBJ2-3,.,.,TRBV7-6,CASSFSRSTDTQYF,TGTGCCAGCAGCTTTAGCAGAAGCACAGATACGCAGTATTTT
TRBJ1-1,.,.,TRBV19,CASSRIDRRNTEAFF,TGTGCCAGTAGTAGGATCGACAGGCGGAACACTGAAGCTTTCTTT
TRBJ1-1,once,TRBD1,TRBV12-3/TRBV12-4,CATQGQANTEAFF,TGTGCCACCCAGGGACAGGCGAACACTGAAGCTTTCTTT
TRBJ1-5,.,.,TRBV29-1,CSVGGASGDQPQHF,TGCAGCGTTGGTGGGGCCTCTGGGGATCAGCCCCAGCATTTT
TRBJ2-1,.,TRBD2,TRBV4-2,CASSQGLAGVAEQFF,TGTGCCAGCAGCCAAGGACTAGCGGGGGTCGCTGAGCAGTTCTTC
TRBJ2-7,.,.,TRBV7-2,CASSLVQISYEQYF,TGTGCCAGCAGCTTAGTCCAGATATCCTACGAGCAGTACTTC
TRBJ2-2,.,.,TRBV27,CASSLGGASTGELFF,TGTGCCAGCAGTTTAGGGGGGGCAAGTACCGGGGAGCTGTTTTTT
TRBJ2-3,.,.,TRBV6-5,CASSYYPVQADTQYF,TGTGCCAGCAGTTACTACCCGGTCCAGGCAGATACGCAGTATTTT
TRBJ2-5,once,TRBD2,TRBV3-1/TRBV3-2,CASSRIGLAGNQETQYF,TGTGCCAGCAGCCGAATTGGACTAGCGGGAAACCAAGAGACCCAGTACTTC
TRBJ2-5,.,.,TRBV6-5,CASKISGAQETQYF,TGTGCCAGCAAGATCTCGGGAGCTCAAGAGACCCAGTACTTC
TRBJ2-1,.,TRBD1,TRBV14,CASSQGQVKNNEQFF,TGTGCCAGCAGCCAGGGACAGGTCAAAAACAATGAGCAGTTCTTC
TRBJ2-1,once,.,TRBV10-3,CATGEQGYNEQFF,TGTGCCACAGGAGAACAGGGCTACAATGAGCAGTTCTTC
TRBJ1-5,.,TRBD1,TRBV19,CASSPTGAGNQPQHF,TGTGCCAGTTCCCCGACAGGGGCCGGCAATCAGCCCCAGCATTTT
TRBJ2-7,.,TRBD1,TRBV20-1,CSASGQGSEYEQYF,TGCAGTGCTAGTGGACAGGGTTCGGAATACGAGCAGTACTTC
TRBJ2-3,.,TRBD2,TRBV18,CATRTSGGTDTQYF,TGTGCCACCCGGACTAGCGGGGGCACAGATACGCAGTATTTT
TRBJ2-7,.,TRBD1,TRBV5-4,CASSSQGASSYEQYF,TGTGCCAGCAGCTCGCAGGGGGCAAGCTCCTACGAGCAGTACTTC
TRBJ1-1,.,.,TRBV12-5,CASGWEGNTEAFF,TGTGCTAGTGGTTGGGAGGGGAACACTGAAGCTTTCTTT
TRBJ2-2,.,TRBD1,TRBV4-3,CASSLKQGGNTGELFF,TGCGCCAGCAGCTTAAAACAGGGGGGTAACACCGGGGAGCTGTTTTTT
TRBJ1-2,.,.,TRBV14,CASSQTDRGNYGYTF,TGTGCCAGCAGCCAAACCGACAGAGGAAACTATGGCTACACCTTC
TRBJ2-1,.,TRBD2,TRBV6-1,CASSDGASGYNEQFF,TGTGCCAGCAGTGACGGGGCTAGCGGGTACAATGAGCAGTTCTTC
TRBJ2-3,.,TRBD2,TRBV3-1/TRBV3-2,CASSQGLAGGPDTQYF,TGTGCCAGCAGCCAAGGACTAGCGGGGGGACCAGATACGCAGTATTTT
TRBJ2-3,once,.,TRBV10-3,CAISDPARGSTDTQYF,TGTGCCATCAGTGACCCCGCCCGCGGGAGCACAGATACGCAGTATTTT